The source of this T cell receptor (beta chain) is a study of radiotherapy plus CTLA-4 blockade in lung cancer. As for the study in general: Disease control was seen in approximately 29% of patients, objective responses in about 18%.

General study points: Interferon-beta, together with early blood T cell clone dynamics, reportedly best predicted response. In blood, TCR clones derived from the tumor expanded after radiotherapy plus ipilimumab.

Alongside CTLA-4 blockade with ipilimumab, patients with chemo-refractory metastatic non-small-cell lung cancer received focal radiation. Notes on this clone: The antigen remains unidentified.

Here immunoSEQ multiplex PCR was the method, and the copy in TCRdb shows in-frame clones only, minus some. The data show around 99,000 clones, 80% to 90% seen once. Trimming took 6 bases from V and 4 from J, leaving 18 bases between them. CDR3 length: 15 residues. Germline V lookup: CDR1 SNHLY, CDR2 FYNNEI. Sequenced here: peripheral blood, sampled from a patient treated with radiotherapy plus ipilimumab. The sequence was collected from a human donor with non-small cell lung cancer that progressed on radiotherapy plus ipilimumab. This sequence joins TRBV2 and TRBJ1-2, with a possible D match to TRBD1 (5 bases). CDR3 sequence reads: CASRIGLQGVYGYTF. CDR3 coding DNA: TGTGCCAGCAGGATTGGACTGCAGGGTGTCTATGGCTACACCTTC.